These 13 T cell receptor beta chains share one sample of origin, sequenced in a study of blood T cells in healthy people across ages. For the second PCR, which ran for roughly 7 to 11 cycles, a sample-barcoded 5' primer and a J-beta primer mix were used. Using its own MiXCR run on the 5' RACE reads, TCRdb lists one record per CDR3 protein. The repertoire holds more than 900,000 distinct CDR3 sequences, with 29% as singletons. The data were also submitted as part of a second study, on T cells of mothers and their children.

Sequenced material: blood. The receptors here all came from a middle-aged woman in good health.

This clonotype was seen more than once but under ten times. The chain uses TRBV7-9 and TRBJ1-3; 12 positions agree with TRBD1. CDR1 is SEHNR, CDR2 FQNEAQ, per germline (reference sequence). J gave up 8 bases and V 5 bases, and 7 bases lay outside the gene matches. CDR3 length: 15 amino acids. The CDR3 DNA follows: TGTGCCAGCAGCCCCGGGACAGGGGGCTTTGACACCATATATTTT. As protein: CASSPGTGGFDTIYF.

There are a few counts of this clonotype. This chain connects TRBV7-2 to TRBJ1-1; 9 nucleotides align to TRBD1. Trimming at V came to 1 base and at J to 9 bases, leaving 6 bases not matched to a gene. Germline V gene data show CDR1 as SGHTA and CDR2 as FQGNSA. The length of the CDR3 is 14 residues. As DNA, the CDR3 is TGTGCCAGCAGCTTAGATCTGGGACAGGGAAAAGCTTTCTTT. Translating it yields CASSLDLGQGKAFF. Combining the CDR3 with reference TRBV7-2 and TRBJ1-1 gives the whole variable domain GAGVSQSPSNKVTEKGKDVELRCDPISGHTALYWYRQSLGQGLEFLIYFQGNSAPDKSGLPSDRFSAERTGGSVSTLTIQRTQQEDSAVYLCASSLDLGQGKAFFGQGTRLTVV.

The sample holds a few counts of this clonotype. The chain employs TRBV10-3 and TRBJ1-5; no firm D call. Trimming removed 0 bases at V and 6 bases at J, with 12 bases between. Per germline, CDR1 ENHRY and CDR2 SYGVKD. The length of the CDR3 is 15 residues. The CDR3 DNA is TGTGCCATCAGTGAGTCAGGGCGGCGCGGTCAGCCCCAGCATTTT. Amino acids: CAISESGRRGQPQHF.

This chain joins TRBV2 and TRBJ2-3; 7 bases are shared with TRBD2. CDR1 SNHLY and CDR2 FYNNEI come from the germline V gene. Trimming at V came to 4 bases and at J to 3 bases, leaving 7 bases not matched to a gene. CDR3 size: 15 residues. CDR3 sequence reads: CASSVSGVRTDTQYF. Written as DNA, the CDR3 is TGTGCCAGCAGTGTGAGCGGGGTACGGACAGATACGCAGTATTTT.

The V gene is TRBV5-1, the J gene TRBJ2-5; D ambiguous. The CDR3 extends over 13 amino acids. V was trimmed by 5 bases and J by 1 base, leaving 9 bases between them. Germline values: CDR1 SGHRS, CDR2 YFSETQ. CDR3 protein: CASRQVLQETQYF. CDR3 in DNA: TGCGCCAGCAGGCAGGTTCTCCAAGAGACCCAGTACTTC.

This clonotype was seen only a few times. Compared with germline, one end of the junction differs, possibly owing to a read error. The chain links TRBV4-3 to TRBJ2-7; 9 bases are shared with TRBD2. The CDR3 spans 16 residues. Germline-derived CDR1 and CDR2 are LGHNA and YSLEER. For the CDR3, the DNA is TGCGCCAGCAGCCAATTTTCTAGCGGGACCCTCTACGGGCAGTACTTC. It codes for CASSQFSSGTLYGQYF.

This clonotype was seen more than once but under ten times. The CDR3 nucleotides read TGTGCCAGCAGTTTCGGGACAGGGCGCAACGAGCAGTACTTC. Residues: CASSFGTGRNEQYF. V and J are TRBV28 and TRBJ2-7, with 9 bases lining up with TRBD1. V lost 3 bases, J lost 5 bases, and 5 bases stayed unmatched. This CDR3 region has 14 residues. Germline V lookup: CDR1 MDHEN, CDR2 SYDVKM.

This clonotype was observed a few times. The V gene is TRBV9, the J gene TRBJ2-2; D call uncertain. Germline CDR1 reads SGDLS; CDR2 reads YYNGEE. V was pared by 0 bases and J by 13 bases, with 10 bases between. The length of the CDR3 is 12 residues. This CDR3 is CASSVEKGMLFF. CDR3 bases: TGTGCCAGCAGCGTAGAGAAAGGGATGCTGTTTTTT.

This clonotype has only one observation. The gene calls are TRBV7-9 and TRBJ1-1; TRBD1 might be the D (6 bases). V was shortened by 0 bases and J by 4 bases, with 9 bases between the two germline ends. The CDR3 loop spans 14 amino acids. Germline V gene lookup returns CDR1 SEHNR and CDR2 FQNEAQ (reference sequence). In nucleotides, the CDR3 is TGTGCCAGCAGCTTAGCGGGGGGGCCCACTGAAGCTTTCTTT. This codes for CASSLAGGPTEAFF.

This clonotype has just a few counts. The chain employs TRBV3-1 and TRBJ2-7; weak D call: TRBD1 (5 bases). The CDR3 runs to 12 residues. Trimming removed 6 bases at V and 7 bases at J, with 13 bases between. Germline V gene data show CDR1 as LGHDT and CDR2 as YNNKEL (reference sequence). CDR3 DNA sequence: TGTGCCAGCAGGGACCCCGCAGGGGAGCAGTACTTC. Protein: CASRDPAGEQYF.

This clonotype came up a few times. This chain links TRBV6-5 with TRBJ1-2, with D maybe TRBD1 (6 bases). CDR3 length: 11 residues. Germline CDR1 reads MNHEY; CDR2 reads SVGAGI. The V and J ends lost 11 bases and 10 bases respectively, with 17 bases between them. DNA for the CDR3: TGTGCCGGCGTGACAGGCGATTTCTACACCTTC. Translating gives CAGVTGDFYTF.

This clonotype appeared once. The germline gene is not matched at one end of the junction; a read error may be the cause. The CDR3 sequence: CATSDPTWVYRDGRERETQYF. The DNA for the CDR3 is TGTGCCACCAGTGATCCCACCTGGGTCTACAGGGATGGAAGGGAGCGAGAGACCCAGTACTTC. This sequence joins TRBV27 and TRBJ2-5; the D gene is possibly TRBD1 (6 bases). Germline V lookup: CDR1 MNHEY, CDR2 SMNVEV (reference sequence). This CDR3 comprises 21 residues.

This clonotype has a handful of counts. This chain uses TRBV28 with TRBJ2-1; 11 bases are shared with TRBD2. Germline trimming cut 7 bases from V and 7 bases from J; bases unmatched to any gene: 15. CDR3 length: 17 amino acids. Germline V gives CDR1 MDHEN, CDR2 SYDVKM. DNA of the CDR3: TGTGCCAGCATGAGGGCTTCACTAGCGGGGGTGGTTAATGAGCAGTTCTTC. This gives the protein CASMRASLAGVVNEQFF.